Listed here is a single T cell receptor (beta chain). This entry is derived from a study of blood T cell repertoires in COVID-19. Study-wide context: The analysed material was cDNA or gDNA that came from T cells, B-cell-depleted T cells, or PBMCs.

Germline CDR1 reads MNHEY; CDR2 reads SVGAGI. This CDR3 has 15 residues. V gave up 7 bases and J gave up 6 bases, with 16 bases separating them. Those enrolled in Seattle joined during active infection and were followed longitudinally afterward. Authors' processing steps: Amplification of reference gene primers provided the estimated nucleated cell counts. Method: immunoSEQ multiplex PCR; TCRdb's copy keeps in-frame clones and lacks some. D and trimming come from the DNA, and the V and J calls and clone size come from that table. Altogether under 350,000 clones are present, roughly 91% being singletons, with the ten largest covering 1.5% to 2%.

The rearrangement links TRBV6-5 to TRBJ1-6; D is possibly TRBD1 (6 bases). Sequenced: peripheral blood. The TCR was taken from a woman in her 30s with COVID-19, enrolled during active disease. CDR3 protein: CASNSQGNFNSPLHF. The CDR3 coding sequence is TGTGCCAGCAATTCACAGGGAAACTTTAATTCACCCCTCCACTTT.